Below, 2 T cell receptor beta chains from the same sample are listed, as sequenced in a study of blood T cell repertoires in COVID-19. Some clones are missing from TCRdb's copy, which holds only in-frame ones; the method was immunoSEQ multiplex PCR. The sample carries roughly 26,000 clones, 66% recorded once. Sequences were obtained from peripheral blood. Receptors originate from a man in his fifties or sixties with active or convalescent COVID-19.

DNA of the CDR3: TGTGCCAGCAGTCAAGCCGGGACAGGGAATGAAAAACTGTTTTTT. Residues: CASSQAGTGNEKLFF. The chain recombines TRBV28 with TRBJ1-4; 9 bases map to TRBD1. The V and J ends lost 5 bases and 5 bases, in that order; junction bases with no gene match: 6. The germline gives CDR1 MDHEN, CDR2 SYDVKM. This CDR3 is 15 amino acids long.

The V and J genes are TRBV6-5 and TRBJ2-5, with a possible D match to TRBD1 (5 bases). From germline, CDR1 is MNHEY and CDR2 SVGAGI. The CDR3 sequence is 16 residues long. The germline V and J ends were trimmed by 0 bases and 2 bases, with 13 bases remaining between them. CDR3 region: CASSYSKGLGQETQYF. The CDR3 DNA reads as TGTGCCAGCAGTTACTCGAAGGGGTTAGGGCAAGAGACCCAGTACTTC.